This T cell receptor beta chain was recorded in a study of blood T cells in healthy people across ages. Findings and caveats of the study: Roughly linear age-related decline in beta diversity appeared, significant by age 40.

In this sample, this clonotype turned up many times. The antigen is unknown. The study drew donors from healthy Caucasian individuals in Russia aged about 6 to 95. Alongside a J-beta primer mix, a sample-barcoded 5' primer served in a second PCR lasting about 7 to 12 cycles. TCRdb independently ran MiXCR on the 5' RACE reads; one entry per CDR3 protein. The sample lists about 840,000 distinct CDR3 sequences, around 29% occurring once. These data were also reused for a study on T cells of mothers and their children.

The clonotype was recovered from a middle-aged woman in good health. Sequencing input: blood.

DNA for the CDR3: TGTGCCAGCAGCGTAAGTGGTACACCACAAGAGACCCAGTACTTC. Translated, it gives CASSVSGTPQETQYF. The chain links TRBV9 to TRBJ2-5, with D unclear. V was trimmed by 1 base and J by 2 bases, leaving 12 bases between them. From germline, CDR1 is SGDLS and CDR2 YYNGEE. This CDR3 is 15 amino acids long.